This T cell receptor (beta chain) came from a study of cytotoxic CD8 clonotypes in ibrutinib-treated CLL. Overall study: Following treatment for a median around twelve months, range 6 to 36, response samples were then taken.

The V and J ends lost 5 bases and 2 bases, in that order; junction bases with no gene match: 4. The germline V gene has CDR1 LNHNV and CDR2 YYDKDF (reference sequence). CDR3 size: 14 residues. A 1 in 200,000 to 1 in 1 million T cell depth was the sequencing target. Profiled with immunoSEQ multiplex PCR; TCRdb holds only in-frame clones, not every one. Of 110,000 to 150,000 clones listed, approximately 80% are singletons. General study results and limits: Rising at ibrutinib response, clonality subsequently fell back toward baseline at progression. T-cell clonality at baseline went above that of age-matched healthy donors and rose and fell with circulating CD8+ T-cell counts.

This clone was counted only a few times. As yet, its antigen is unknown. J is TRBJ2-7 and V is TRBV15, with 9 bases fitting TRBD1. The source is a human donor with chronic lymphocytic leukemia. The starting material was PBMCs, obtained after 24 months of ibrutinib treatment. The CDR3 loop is CATSARTGAYEQYF. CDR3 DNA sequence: TGTGCCACCAGCGCCCGGACAGGGGCCTACGAGCAGTACTTC.